This T cell receptor beta chain was recovered during a study of technical replicates of blood from several donors. This CDR3 has 19 residues. Germline V CDR1 and CDR2: SGHRS, YFSETQ. Losses at the gene ends were 4 bases for V and 1 base for J; bases not matched to a gene: 11. This clone was seen a single time. The assay was immunoSEQ multiplex PCR, and TCRdb's table has in-frame clones only and misses some. The sample contains approximately 49,000 clones, approximately 90% of which appear only once. V is TRBV5-1 and J is TRBJ2-7; TRBD2 matches at 16 bases. The sequenced material came from PBMCs. The receptor's source is a human donor in good health. Some clones in this sample may be carry-over from other donors' samples. CDR3 DNA: TGCGCCAGCAGCCAAACCGGGACTAGCGGGAGGGCTGGATCCTACGAGCAGTACTTC. Protein sequence: CASSQTGTSGRAGSYEQYF.